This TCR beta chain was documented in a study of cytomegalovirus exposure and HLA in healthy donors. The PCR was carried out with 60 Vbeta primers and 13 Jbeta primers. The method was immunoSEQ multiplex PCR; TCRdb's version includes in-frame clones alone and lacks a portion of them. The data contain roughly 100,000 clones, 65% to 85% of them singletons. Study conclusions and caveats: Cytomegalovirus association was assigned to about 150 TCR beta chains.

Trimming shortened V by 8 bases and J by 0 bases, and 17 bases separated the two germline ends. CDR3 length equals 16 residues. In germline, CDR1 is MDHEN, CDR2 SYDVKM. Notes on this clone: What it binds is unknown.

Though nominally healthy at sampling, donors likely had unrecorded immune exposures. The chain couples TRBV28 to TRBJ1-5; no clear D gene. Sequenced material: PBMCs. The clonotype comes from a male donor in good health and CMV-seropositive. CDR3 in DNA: TGTGCCAGCTATACCACACTAATTCTTAGCAATCAGCCCCAGCATTTT. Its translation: CASYTTLILSNQPQHF.